The rows below give T cell receptor beta chains drawn from one sample of a study of T-cell reconstitution after alpha-beta-depleted transplantation in children. TCRdb fed the PCR reads into MiXCR, producing one record per CDR3 protein. The table has about 900,000 distinct CDR3 sequences, about 29% seen once. The material sequenced was PBMCs, mostly from graft donor cells, taken 360 days after TCRalphabeta/CD19-depleted stem cell transplant. These receptors were taken from a boy under two years old who had a stem cell transplant for SCID, so the T cells may come from the graft donor. Each CDR3 is given with its conserved first and last residue. A D gene is named only where the DNA matches it firmly. Clone size is given for some rows only: seen once, a few or many times, or a class if the clone is expanded.

TRBV10-3,TRBD1,few,TRBJ2-3,TGTGCCATCAGCGAGGGACAGGGGTTTGCAGATACGCAGTATTTT,CAISEGQGFADTQYF
TRBV5-6,.,few,TRBJ2-5,TGTGCCAGCAGCTTGATGGGGGGAAAAGAGACCCAGTACTTC,CASSLMGGKETQYF
TRBV12-3/TRBV12-4,.,few,TRBJ1-3,TGTGCCAGCAGTTTAGACAGCGGGTCTGGAAACACCATATATTTT,CASSLDSGSGNTIYF
TRBV4-3,TRBD1,few,TRBJ2-3,TGCGCCAGCAGCCAACCGGGACAGAAAGATACGCAGTATTTT,CASSQPGQKDTQYF
TRBV20-1,.,few,TRBJ1-1,TGCAGTGCTCCAGCCGGGGCCTTGAACACTGAAGCTTTCTTT,CSAPAGALNTEAFF
TRBV9,.,few,TRBJ2-7,TGTGCCAGCAGCGCCCGGGACGGTGCCTACGAGCAGTACTTC,CASSARDGAYEQYF
TRBV10-2,TRBD1,.,TRBJ1-5,TGCGCCAGCACCGGGACAGGGGTGCAGCCCCAGCATTTT,CASTGTGVQPQHF
TRBV11-2,.,few,TRBJ2-1,TGTGCCAGCAGGCCGGCGGGGGCTGATAATGAGCAGTTCTTC,CASRPAGADNEQFF
TRBV6-5,TRBD2,.,TRBJ2-1,TGTGCCAGCAGTTACTCCGGCGGGGGGACGGGGGGACACACAAGTGAGCAGTTCTTC,CASSYSGGGTGGHTSEQFF
TRBV27,TRBD1,.,TRBJ2-5,TGTGCCAGCAGTTTATCGGGGGACAGAGCCCGACAAGAGACCCAGTACTTC,CASSLSGDRARQETQYF